The 10 T cell receptor beta chains below come from one sample, sequenced in a study of vaccination effects on CD4 cells after COVID-19. Method: immunoSEQ multiplex PCR; TCRdb's copy keeps in-frame clones and lacks some. The profile shows about 79,000 clones, around 70% of them singletons. These receptors' antigens are unknown. The ViraFEST assay expanded antigen-specific CD4+ T cells with viral peptide pools before sequencing. The culture ran for 10 days, and then CD4+ T cells were isolated. The source material was CD4+ T cells from PBMCs cultured with HCoV-229E spike peptides, sampled before COVID-19 vaccination. These receptors were taken from a human donor who received a COVID-19 vaccine.

This clone has just a few counts. The rearrangement links TRBV18 to TRBJ2-5; D remains ambiguous. The CDR3 is made up of 15 amino acids. With 6 bases removed from V and 0 bases from J, the gap between germline ends came to 14 bases. The germline V gene encodes CDR1 KGHSH and CDR2 LQKENI. The CDR3 is CASSPPAEYQETQYF. CDR3 nucleotide sequence: TGTGCCAGCTCCCCTCCGGCCGAGTACCAAGAGACCCAGTACTTC.

The chain joins TRBV19 to TRBJ2-3; D remains unclear. The V gene lost 5 bases and the J gene lost 4 bases, with 16 bases spanning the gap. Germline V gene data show CDR1 as LNHDA and CDR2 as SQIVND (reference sequence). The CDR3 has 15 amino acids. The CDR3 nucleotides are TGTGCCAGTAGTGACCCTCAAAGGACGCCAGATACGCAGTATTTT. This sequence encodes CASSDPQRTPDTQYF.

This clone appeared once. The gene calls are TRBV5-1 and TRBJ2-7, with TRBD2 matching over 9 bases. This CDR3 has 16 amino acids. Trimming removed 4 bases from V and 4 bases from J; junction bases left unmatched: 12. CDR1 SGHRS and CDR2 YFSETQ come from the germline V gene. In nucleotides, the CDR3 is TGCGCCAGCAGCGCCCGACTAGCGGTGAACCCATACGAGCAGTACGTC. Translation gives CASSARLAVNPYEQYV.

This clone was picked up one time. The chain is built from TRBV18 and TRBJ1-1; tentatively, D is TRBD1 (6 bases). Germline CDR1 and CDR2: KGHSH and LQKENI. With 5 bases removed from V and 4 bases from J, the gap between germline ends came to 17 bases. This CDR3 comprises 15 residues. CDR3 protein: CASSWAGEESTEAFF. The CDR3 coding sequence is TGTGCCAGCTCATGGGCAGGGGAGGAGAGCACTGAAGCTTTCTTT.

The chain carries TRBV4-1 and TRBJ1-5, with TRBD1 as a possible D gene (6 bases). Trimming took 3 bases from V and 3 from J, leaving 15 bases between them. Per germline, CDR1 MGHRA and CDR2 YSYEKL. The CDR3 contains 16 residues. CDR3 residues: CASSHIQGSDNQPQHF. The CDR3 DNA reads as TGCGCCAGCAGCCACATACAGGGTTCGGACAATCAGCCCCAGCATTTT.

The rearrangement uses TRBV19 and TRBJ1-1, with 8 positions matching TRBD1. CDR3 length: 14 residues. The germline CDR1 and CDR2 sequences are LNHDA and SQIVND (reference sequence). With V trimmed by 2 bases and J by 4 bases, 3 bases remained unmatched. The CDR3 protein is CASSIPGGGTEAFF. The CDR3, as DNA: TGTGCCAGTAGTATACCAGGGGGCGGCACTGAAGCTTTCTTT.

The J gene is TRBJ2-5, the V gene TRBV19; D perhaps matches TRBD2 (6 bases). Trimming removed 5 bases from V and 1 base from J, with 17 bases in between. In germline, CDR1 is LNHDA, CDR2 SQIVND (reference sequence). CDR3 length: 16 residues. The CDR3 nucleotides read TGTGCCAGTAGTTCCCTCGGACTAAGGCCCCAAGAGACCCAGTACTTC. Its translation is CASSSLGLRPQETQYF.

CDR3 bases: TGTGCCTGGAAGGTAGCGGGTTTATCCTACAATGAGCAGTTCTTC. The encoded protein is CAWKVAGLSYNEQFF. J is TRBJ2-1 and V is TRBV30; 7 positions agree with TRBD2. Looked up from germline, CDR1 is GTSNPN and CDR2 is SVGIG (reference sequence). J gave up 1 base and V 4 bases, and 7 bases lay outside the gene matches. CDR3 size: 15 residues.

This chain uses TRBV2 with TRBJ1-5; a weak D match, TRBD1 (5 bases). Trimming removed 3 bases at V and 5 bases at J, with 11 bases between. In germline, CDR1 is SNHLY, CDR2 FYNNEI. CDR3 length: 14 residues. CDR3 sequence: CASSDLTGDQPQHF. The CDR3 nucleotides are TGTGCCAGCAGTGATTTGACGGGGGATCAGCCCCAGCATTTT.

The chain couples TRBV2 to TRBJ2-1, with TRBD2 matching over 9 bases. V dropped 8 bases and J dropped 4; count of bases not matched to a gene: 6. Germline CDR1 SNHLY, CDR2 FYNNEI. The CDR3 totals 14 residues. CDR3 loop: CASGGGERYNEQFF. CDR3 nucleotides: TGTGCCAGCGGCGGGGGGGAAAGATACAATGAGCAGTTCTTC.